These 24 T cell receptor beta chains originate from one sample sequenced in a study of blood T cells in healthy people across ages (dated by TCRdb to between 2014 and 2017). The library was prepared using 5' RACE. Reads for this sample came from an Illumina HiSeq 2500. The second PCR ran for about 7 to 11 cycles and used a J-beta primer mix along with a sample-barcoded 5' primer. TCRdb trimmed public reads at Q25 via fastp, called clones via MiXCR and kept in-frame beta chains. A single entry per CDR3 protein holds the most common genes and DNA from its merged rows. The table for this sample lists 800,000 or so distinct CDR3 sequences; approximately 25% of them were counted only once. Of the sample, roughly 3.5% falls within the top ten clones. This same sample was also part of a study on T cells of mothers and their children.

Sequenced: blood. These receptors were collected from a boy younger than 18 in good health.

This clonotype has more than one count but fewer than ten. The rearrangement joins TRBV27 to TRBJ2-5; no reliable D call. Germline CDR1 reads MNHEY; CDR2 reads SMNVEV (reference sequence). There are 13 residues in the CDR3. V was pared by 4 bases and J by 2 bases, with 8 bases between. CDR3 in amino acids: CASSWAAQETQYF. CDR3 DNA: TGTGCCAGCAGTTGGGCAGCACAAGAGACCCAGTACTTC.

The gene calls are TRBV20-1 and TRBJ2-3; D is unclear. The CDR3 sequence is 13 residues long. V shed 5 bases and J shed 6 bases, with 15 bases lying between them. Germline values: CDR1 DFQATT, CDR2 SNEGSKA (reference sequence). Here the CDR3 DNA reads TGCAGTGCTGAACTGACCACGGACGATACGCAGTATTTT. It encodes CSAELTTDDTQYF.

Here the CDR3 reads CASSLGLGLSGNTIYF. CDR3 DNA sequence: TGTGCCAGCAGTCTAGGGCTTGGGCTCTCTGGAAACACCATATATTTT. The J gene is TRBJ1-3, the V gene TRBV11-2; D call uncertain. Trimming left V 6 bases short and J 0 bases short, with 15 bases between. CDR1 SGHAT and CDR2 FQNNGV come from the germline V gene. The CDR3 consists of 16 residues.

The chain combines TRBV7-2 with TRBJ2-5; the D is unclear. The better agreement between TRBJ2-7 and the DNA end casts doubt on the J call. This CDR3 spans 13 amino acids. Germline CDR1 is SGHTA and CDR2 is FQGNSA. The chain's CDR3 is CASSYLGGHEQYF. CDR3 DNA sequence: TGTGCCAGCAGCTATTTGGGTGGACACGAGCAGTACTTC.

In its sample, this clonotype was seen a few times. The chain combines TRBV7-9 with TRBJ2-5, with unresolved D. Trimming took off 3 bases at V and 2 bases at J, with 10 bases between the two ends. The germline V gene encodes CDR1 SEHNR and CDR2 FQNEAQ (reference sequence). The CDR3 consists of 14 residues. In nucleotides, the CDR3 is TGTGCCAGCAGCTTCGGCAGGTCACAAGAGACCCAGTACTTC. This gives the protein CASSFGRSQETQYF.

The J gene is TRBJ1-2, the V gene TRBV10-3; possibly TRBD1 for D (5 bases). Trimming shortened V by 9 bases and J by 2 bases, and 10 bases separated the two germline ends. In germline, CDR1 is ENHRY, CDR2 SYGVKD. CDR3 size: 12 residues. CDR3 DNA: TGTGCCATAACCGGGACCAACTATGGCTACACCTTC. Residues: CAITGTNYGYTF.

At least ten counts were recorded for this clonotype. In nucleotides, the CDR3 is TGTGCCAGCTCCGACAGGAACACTGAAGCTTTCTTT. This codes for CASSDRNTEAFF. This sequence joins TRBV28 and TRBJ1-1; D perhaps matches TRBD1 (5 bases). This CDR3 contains 12 residues. V was pared by 8 bases and J by 1 base, with 8 bases between. The V gene's germline CDR1 is MDHEN and CDR2 SYDVKM. Full variable domain (missing parts from reference TRBV28 and TRBJ1-1): DVKVTQSSRYLVKRTGEKVFLECVQDMDHENMFWYRQDPGLGLRLIYFSYDVKMKEKGDIPEGYSVSREKKERFSLILESASTNQTSMYLCASSDRNTEAFFGQGTRLTVV.

In its sample, this clonotype was seen a few times. The chain couples TRBV3-1 to TRBJ2-1; possibly TRBD1 for D (6 bases). CDR1 is LGHDT and CDR2 is YNNKEL in the germline V gene (reference sequence). The V gene lost 4 bases and the J gene lost 0 bases, with 13 bases spanning the gap. This CDR3 has 16 amino acids. The CDR3 DNA sequence: TGTGCCAGCAGCCGGGCAGGGGTCATCTCCTACAATGAGCAGTTCTTC. It specifies CASSRAGVISYNEQFF.

This clonotype was counted ten times or more. The chain joins TRBV7-2 to TRBJ2-7; D is uncertain. V shed 2 bases and J shed 4 bases, with 3 bases lying between them. CDR1 is SGHTA, CDR2 FQGNSA, per germline. The CDR3 consists of 11 residues. CDR3 loop: CASSLLYEQYF. DNA of the CDR3: TGTGCCAGCAGCTTATTATACGAGCAGTACTTC.

This clonotype was counted once. This chain links TRBV28 with TRBJ2-2, with 7 nucleotides matching TRBD1. This CDR3 spans 14 amino acids. The junction had 4 bases not matched to a gene; V was cut back by 2 bases and J by 7 bases. Germline V lookup: CDR1 MDHEN, CDR2 SYDVKM. This CDR3 reads CASSLTGVGGELFF. The CDR3 nucleotides are TGTGCCAGCAGTTTAACAGGGGTCGGCGGGGAGCTGTTTTTT.

This clonotype has a handful of counts. Sequence at one end of the junction differs from germline and may be a read error. V usage is TRBV7-8 and J usage is TRBJ1-4; unclear D gene. The CDR3 sequence is 16 residues long. Germline V gene data show CDR1 as SGHVS and CDR2 as FQNEAQ. The CDR3 nucleotides read TGTGCCAGTAGCTTAGAAGGGCTCGGCACTAATGAAAAACTGTTTTTT. It translates to CASSLEGLGTNEKLFF.

This clonotype appeared a few times. The chain links TRBV20-1 to TRBJ2-7, with 10 positions matching TRBD2. Germline CDR1 DFQATT, CDR2 SNEGSKA (reference sequence). Losses at the gene ends were 3 bases for V and 6 bases for J; bases not matched to a gene: 8. The CDR3 has 14 residues. This chain's CDR3 is CSASLAPSGSEQYF. The CDR3 coding sequence is TGCAGTGCTAGTTTGGCTCCTAGCGGGAGCGAGCAGTACTTC.

This rearrangement joins TRBV28 to TRBJ2-3; D is possibly TRBD1 (6 bases). This CDR3 is built from 16 residues. From germline, CDR1 is MDHEN and CDR2 SYDVKM. Trimming cost V 6 bases and J 1 base, with 17 bases left between them. The CDR3 reads CASRSLQGKGTDTQYF. CDR3 nucleotides: TGTGCCAGCAGAAGCCTCCAGGGGAAGGGCACAGATACGCAGTATTTT. The full variable domain, its missing parts supplied by reference TRBV28 and TRBJ2-3, is DVKVTQSSRYLVKRTGEKVFLECVQDMDHENMFWYRQDPGLGLRLIYFSYDVKMKEKGDIPEGYSVSREKKERFSLILESASTNQTSMYLCASRSLQGKGTDTQYFGPGTRLTVL.

The table lists this clonotype with a few counts. This chain uses TRBV6-2 or TRBV6-3 with TRBJ2-3; TRBD2 matches 12 bases. The V gene end was trimmed by 6 bases and the J gene end by 3 bases; junction bases not matched to a gene: 4. The CDR3 is 15 residues long. Looked up from germline, CDR1 is MNHEY and CDR2 is SVGEGT. The CDR3 spells CASRTSGSRTDTQYF. DNA of the CDR3: TGTGCCAGCAGGACTAGCGGGAGCCGTACAGATACGCAGTATTTT.

The V gene is TRBV27, the J gene TRBJ1-1; no definite D call. The germline gives CDR1 MNHEY, CDR2 SMNVEV (reference sequence). The CDR3 loop spans 14 amino acids. Trimming stripped 5 bases from V and 4 bases from J, with 14 bases between. The DNA of the CDR3 is TGTGCCAGCAGTCCTATTGATCGTATCACTGAAGCTTTCTTT. Amino acid sequence: CASSPIDRITEAFF.

This clonotype was found many times. V gene TRBV5-1 combines with J gene TRBJ2-5; no clear D. The ends were cut back, 0 bases at V and 1 base at J, with 7 bases in the middle. In germline, CDR1 is SGHRS, CDR2 YFSETQ. This CDR3 has 14 residues. The CDR3 spells CASSLGPSQETQYF. The CDR3 nucleotides read TGCGCCAGCAGCTTGGGGCCGAGCCAAGAGACCCAGTACTTC.

The table lists this clonotype with a few counts. The V gene is TRBV27, the J gene TRBJ2-2, with a tentative D call TRBD2 (5 bases). Trimming removed 5 bases from V and 6 bases from J, with 16 bases in between. This CDR3 contains 15 residues. Germline V gives CDR1 MNHEY, CDR2 SMNVEV (reference sequence). The CDR3 loop reads CASSGLTMSSGELFF. CDR3 nucleotide sequence: TGTGCCAGCAGTGGGTTGACTATGAGTTCCGGGGAGCTGTTTTTT.

The chain employs TRBV29-1 and TRBJ2-7, with D possibly TRBD2 on 6 matching bases. Germline V CDR1 and CDR2: SQVTM, ANQGSEA. The length of the CDR3 is 13 residues. V dropped 3 bases and J dropped 6 bases, with 15 bases sitting between them. CDR3 DNA: TGCAGCGTTGATGGAGGTAGGGGAGGCGAGCAGTACTTC. It codes for CSVDGGRGGEQYF.

This rearrangement joins TRBV7-3 to TRBJ2-7; D is undetermined. Trimming left V 6 bases short and J 4 bases short, with 28 bases between. CDR3 length: 18 residues. Germline lookup yields CDR1 SGHTA and CDR2 FQGTGA. The CDR3 loop reads CASRVLRTGTLPWYEQYF. CDR3 coding DNA: TGTGCCAGCAGAGTGCTAAGGACGGGTACCCTCCCATGGTACGAGCAGTACTTC.

There are a few counts of this clonotype. J is TRBJ1-1 and V is TRBV7-8; D gene unclear. The CDR3 has 14 amino acids. V lost 1 base to trimming and J lost 6 bases, with 12 bases between them. CDR1 is SGHVS and CDR2 is FQNEAQ in the germline V gene. The CDR3, as DNA: TGTGCCAGCAGCTTAGGAGGTTACACTCCTGAAGCTTTCTTT. Translating gives CASSLGGYTPEAFF.

The chain employs TRBV7-2 and TRBJ2-5, with 10 bases identical to TRBD1. The CDR3 totals 19 residues. V lost 4 bases to trimming and J lost 0 bases; unmatched junction nucleotides: 14. CDR1 SGHTA and CDR2 FQGNSA come from the germline V gene. In nucleotides, the CDR3 is TGTGCCAGCAGCTCCCGTTTTAGACAGGGGGCGATATACCAAGAGACCCAGTACTTC. Translating gives CASSSRFRQGAIYQETQYF. The whole variable domain, remainder taken from reference TRBV7-2 and TRBJ2-5, is GAGVSQSPSNKVTEKGKDVELRCDPISGHTALYWYRQSLGQGLEFLIYFQGNSAPDKSGLPSDRFSAERTGGSVSTLTIQRTQQEDSAVYLCASSSRFRQGAIYQETQYFGPGTRLLVL.

The V gene is TRBV25-1, the J gene TRBJ1-4; 12 nucleotides line up with TRBD1. V lost 4 bases, J lost 3 bases, and 3 bases stayed unmatched. The CDR3 spans 16 residues. Germline CDR1 is MGHDK and CDR2 is SYGVNS. The CDR3 is CASSAGQGAPNEKLFF. CDR3 nucleotides: TGTGCCAGCAGTGCGGGACAGGGGGCTCCTAATGAAAAACTGTTTTTT.

This clonotype was detected only a few times. The J gene is TRBJ2-5, the V gene TRBV7-9; D is perhaps TRBD2 (5 bases). Germline-derived CDR1 and CDR2 are SEHNR and FQNEAQ (reference sequence). Trimming left V 3 bases short and J 1 base short, with 15 bases between. CDR3 length: 16 residues. CDR3 nucleotide sequence: TGTGCCAGCAGCTTCCCTGGACGGAGGAGCCAAGAGACCCAGTACTTC. This gives the protein CASSFPGRRSQETQYF.

CDR3 DNA: TGTGCCAGCAGCCCCGACCCCGCCTCCAGCTCCTACGAGCAGTACTTC. Translation: CASSPDPASSSYEQYF. The chain couples TRBV7-3 to TRBJ2-1, with no clear D. The end of the DNA is better explained by TRBJ2-7, so the J call may be wrong. Looked up from germline, CDR1 is SGHTA and CDR2 is FQGTGA. The CDR3 runs 16 residues.